This T cell receptor beta chain was profiled in a study of CD8 T cells in Susac syndrome. When the RNA was reverse transcribed, random hexamers were used with an input of about 0.45 to 1 ug. TCRdb recomputed calls from the immunoSEQ multiplex PCR reads with MiXCR, one row per CDR3 protein. The repertoire holds 100,000 to 150,000 distinct CDR3 sequences, 85% to 95% seen once, with roughly 0.29% in the top ten. The V gene lost 5 bases and the J gene lost 1 base, with 12 bases spanning the gap. There are 16 residues in the CDR3. CDR1 is SGHVS, CDR2 FQNEAQ, per germline. Sequencing of TCR beta covered CD8+ and CD4+ T cells obtained from blood. TEMRA cells were enriched by FACS, and CD4+ and CD8+ T cells were negatively isolated.

The TCR comes from a human donor with multiple sclerosis. The chain recombines TRBV7-8 with TRBJ2-6, with TRBD2 as a possible D gene (7 bases). Sequencing input: CD8+ T cells from PBMCs. The CDR3 reads CASSPEGGSGANVLTF. DNA for the CDR3: TGTGCCAGCAGCCCCGAGGGGGGGTCTGGGGCCAACGTCCTGACTTTC.